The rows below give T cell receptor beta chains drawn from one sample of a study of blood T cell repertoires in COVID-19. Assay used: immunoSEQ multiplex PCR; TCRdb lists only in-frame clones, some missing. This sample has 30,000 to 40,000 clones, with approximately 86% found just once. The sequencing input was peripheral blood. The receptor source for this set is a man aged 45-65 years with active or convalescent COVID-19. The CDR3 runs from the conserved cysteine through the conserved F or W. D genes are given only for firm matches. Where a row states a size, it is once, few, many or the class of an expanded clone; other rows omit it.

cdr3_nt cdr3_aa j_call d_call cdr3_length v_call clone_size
TGTGCCAGCAGCTTTACAGGCAGCGGGAGGCATAATGAGCAGTTCTTC CASSFTGSGRHNEQFF TRBJ2-1 TRBD2 16 TRBV5-4 -
TGTGCCACCAGCAGAGGAAATAGCGGGTACGAGCAGTACTTC CATSRGNSGYEQYF TRBJ2-7 TRBD2 14 TRBV15 medium-sized
TGTGCCACCAGCAGAGATTTGTACAGGGGGGACTATGGCTACACCTTC CATSRDLYRGDYGYTF TRBJ1-2 TRBD1 16 TRBV15 -
TGTGCCAGCAGCTCTCCTGACAGGGGGTGGAATTCACCCCTCCACTTT CASSSPDRGWNSPLHF TRBJ1-6 TRBD1 16 TRBV27 -
TGTGCCAGCAGTTTATTGGTGGGAGGGCCAGATGGCAATGAGCAGTTCTTC CASSLLVGGPDGNEQFF TRBJ2-1 TRBD2 17 TRBV28 -
TGTGCCAGCACCCCTGTAGAGGACAGCTTGAACACTGAAGCTTTCTTT CASTPVEDSLNTEAFF TRBJ1-1 - 16 TRBV6-2/TRBV6-3 -
TGCGCCAGCAGCTTGTCGGTCGATCAGCCCCAGCATTTT CASSLSVDQPQHF TRBJ1-5 - 13 TRBV5-1 -
TGTGCCAGCTCACCACCATCAGGGTTGAACACTGAAGCTTTCTTT CASSPPSGLNTEAFF TRBJ1-1 - 15 TRBV18 -
TGTGCCATCAACGGAGCCCCCAATGAGCAGTTCTTC CAINGAPNEQFF TRBJ2-1 - 12 TRBV10-3 once
TGTGCCAGCAGTCCGGCCGGGAGTCCGACAGATACGCAGTATTTT CASSPAGSPTDTQYF TRBJ2-3 - 15 TRBV25-1 -
TGTGCCAGCAGTTGGCCCCGGGAGCGGGAGGGCCGGGAGACCCAGTACTTC CASSWPREREGRETQYF TRBJ2-5 TRBD2 17 TRBV28 -
TGCGCCAGCAGCCAGGACCCCCGGGACAGGGAAAGTTCACCCCTCCACTTT CASSQDPRDRESSPLHF TRBJ1-6 TRBD1 17 TRBV4-3 -
TGTGCCATCAGTGAGCCCGGACAGGGCTACTACGAGCAGTACTTC CAISEPGQGYYEQYF TRBJ2-7 TRBD1 15 TRBV10-3 -
TGTGCCAGCAGCCTAGCGGGAGTGGGAGAGACCCAGTACTTC CASSLAGVGETQYF TRBJ2-5 TRBD2 14 TRBV9 -
TGTGCCTGGAGTGCAAGAAAGACAGTAGTAAATTCACCCCTCCACTTT CAWSARKTVVNSPLHF TRBJ1-6 - 16 TRBV30 -
TGTGCCATCAAACCGGGAGCCATCCAAGAGACCCAGTACTTC CAIKPGAIQETQYF TRBJ2-5 - 14 TRBV10-3 -
TGCGCCAGCAGCCCCGAGCCCAATTTACAGGAGAACTATGGCTACACCTTC CASSPEPNLQENYGYTF TRBJ1-2 - 17 TRBV4-3 once
TGTGCCAGCAGCTTGGTAGAAATCTACGAGCAGTACTTC CASSLVEIYEQYF TRBJ2-7 - 13 TRBV11-2 few
TGTGCCAGCAGCTTGGGACTAGCGGGGATCAATGAGCAGTTCTTC CASSLGLAGINEQFF TRBJ2-1 TRBD2 15 TRBV7-3 -
TGTGCCAGCAGCCCAAGCGGGAGCGTCCCCTACGAGCAGTACTTC CASSPSGSVPYEQYF TRBJ2-7 TRBD2 15 TRBV6-5 -
TGTGCCAGCAGTTACGGGGCAGCCTACGAGCAGTACTTC CASSYGAAYEQYF TRBJ2-7 - 13 TRBV6-5 -
TGCGCCAGCAGCCGCCACCGGGACAGGGGATCGTACACTGAAGCTTTCTTT CASSRHRDRGSYTEAFF TRBJ1-1 TRBD1 17 TRBV4-1 -
TGCGCCAGCAGTGCACCGGGACAGGGGGCGTACGAGCAGTACTTC CASSAPGQGAYEQYF TRBJ2-7 TRBD1 15 TRBV10-2 -
TGTGCCAGCTCAACGAAACGGAACCCTGGACAGATAAACACCGGGGAGCTGTTTTTT CASSTKRNPGQINTGELFF TRBJ2-2 - 19 TRBV18 -
TGCGCCAGCAGCTTGAATGACAACCGAGCCCGTACGCAGTATTTT CASSLNDNRARTQYF TRBJ2-3 - 15 TRBV5-1 -
TGTGCCAGCAGCCCCTCGGGGTACCAAGAGACCCAGTACTTC CASSPSGYQETQYF TRBJ2-5 - 14 TRBV6-5 -
TGTGCCAGCTCAACGGGACAGGGTATATACGAGCAGTACTTC CASSTGQGIYEQYF TRBJ2-7 TRBD1 14 TRBV18 -
TGTGCCAGCAGCCGCGGGAGAACAAGCACAGATACGCAGTATTTT CASSRGRTSTDTQYF TRBJ2-3 TRBD2 15 TRBV11-3 -
TGTGCCATCAGTGATCATGTGGACAGGGGATTTGGCTACACCTTC CAISDHVDRGFGYTF TRBJ1-2 TRBD1 15 TRBV10-3 -
TGTGCCAGCAGCCCGACAGGGCTCATCTTTGAAGCTTTCTTT CASSPTGLIFEAFF TRBJ1-1 TRBD1 14 TRBV11-2 few
TGTGCCAGCAGCTTGGCCAGGCTAAGGTCCGCCGGGGAGCTGTTTTTT CASSLARLRSAGELFF TRBJ2-2 - 16 TRBV5-4 -
TGTGCCAGCAGCGTTCGGGACAGGGCGTATGGCTACACCTTC CASSVRDRAYGYTF TRBJ1-2 TRBD1 14 TRBV9 -
TGCGCCAGCAGACCTGACATCCAAGAGACCCAGTACTTC CASRPDIQETQYF TRBJ2-5 - 13 TRBV5-1 -
TGTGCCATCAGCCGGCTGTTAGGGGGCGCCTACGAGCAGTACTTC CAISRLLGGAYEQYF TRBJ2-7 TRBD1 15 TRBV10-3 -
TGTGCCAGCAGCTTACTAGCGGGCTCCTACAATGAGCAGTTCTTC CASSLLAGSYNEQFF TRBJ2-1 TRBD2 15 TRBV7-2 -
TGTGCCAGCAGCCCGTGGGACAGGGGCGAAAAACTGTTTTTT CASSPWDRGEKLFF TRBJ1-4 TRBD1 14 TRBV5-6 -
TGTGCCAGCAGCTCGTTATGGGGACTAGAGACTTCCTACGAGCAGTACTTC CASSSLWGLETSYEQYF TRBJ2-7 TRBD2 17 TRBV7-9 -
TGTGCCAGCAGCCCCGAGGGATCAGCGAGCACAGATACGCAGTATTTT CASSPEGSASTDTQYF TRBJ2-3 - 16 TRBV7-6 -
TGTGCCAGCAGCTTAGCGCTTAGCGGGGGCTACAATGAGCAGTTCTTC CASSLALSGGYNEQFF TRBJ2-1 TRBD2 16 TRBV7-6 once
TGTGCCAGCTCGCCGACTAGCGGGACCGGGGAGCTGTTTTTT CASSPTSGTGELFF TRBJ2-2 TRBD2 14 TRBV18 -
TGTGCCAGCAGCTTAGTACACAGGGGCTACGAGCAGTACTTC CASSLVHRGYEQYF TRBJ2-7 TRBD1 14 TRBV7-2 -